This entry concerns a single T cell receptor beta chain. Trimming took off 4 bases at V and 5 bases at J, with 20 bases between the two ends. The CDR3 contains 16 residues. From germline, CDR1 is LGHNA and CDR2 YSLEER. The data were obtained in a study of blood T cell repertoires in COVID-19. Whole-study context: Samples representing acute and convalescent COVID-19 were sourced from the United States, Italy and Spain. T cells, B-cell-depleted T cells, or PBMCs supplied cDNA or gDNA.

Original data processing: From reference gene primer amplification, estimates of nucleated cell counts were derived. Using immunoSEQ multiplex PCR, the repertoire was profiled, and TCRdb retains in-frame clones only, with some absent. V, J and clone size were drawn from that table, and D and trimming were deduced from the DNA. The table records under 150,000 clones, around 85% of them present only once. This chain joins TRBV4-3 and TRBJ1-2, with D perhaps matching TRBD1 (6 bases). Sequenced input: peripheral blood. The sequence was obtained from a human donor in a cohort sampled during active COVID-19. Here the CDR3 DNA reads TGCGCCAGCAGCCTTGACTGGACAGTCACTTCATATGGCTACACCTTC. Translation: CASSLDWTVTSYGYTF.